This TCR beta chain was found in a study of PD-1 blockade in classical Hodgkin lymphoma. In every patient, relapse followed autologous stem cell transplantation, while exposure to brentuximab vedotin differed. Sequencing used immunoSEQ multiplex PCR; TCRdb keeps in-frame clones, though not all of them. Here the sample spans 40,000 or so clones, 87% being singletons. This CDR3 is 12 amino acids long. CDR1 and CDR2 (germline): SNHLY, FYNNEI. The germline V and J ends were trimmed by 11 bases and 8 bases, with 18 bases remaining between them. The clonotype originates from a human donor with classical Hodgkin lymphoma. J is TRBJ1-1 and V is TRBV2; no clear D gene. Sequencing used peripheral blood mononuclear cells (PBMCs), obtained at baseline. As DNA, the CDR3 is TGTGCCCCTAAGTCTTTGCCTGGAGAAGCTTTCTTT. It encodes CAPKSLPGEAFF.